Listed below are T cell receptor beta chains from one sample, sequenced in a study of tumor-infiltrating lymphocytes in primary liver carcinoma. TCRdb ran MiXCR on the multiplex PCR reads and lists one entry per CDR3 protein. The sample holds some 320,000 distinct CDR3 sequences; 60% to 80% are singletons and the top ten take 9%. The sequencing input was peripheral blood. Receptors were obtained from a middle-aged man with primary liver carcinoma and hepatitis B virus infection. The CDR3 runs from the conserved cysteine through the conserved F or W. The D gene is left open where the match is weak. Expanded clones get a size class; other rows say once, few or many, or leave the size out.

D	V	size	length	J	DNA	CDR3
NA	TRBV11-3	NA	13	TRBJ1-3	TGTGCCGATAGCTTAAACATCGGAAACACCATATATTTT	CADSLNIGNTIYF
NA	TRBV2	NA	12	TRBJ2-7	TGTGCCAGCAGTGACAGGGAATACGAGCAGTACTTC	CASSDREYEQYF
NA	TRBV6-2/TRBV6-3	many	14	TRBJ1-5	TGTGCCACCGAGGAACGGGCACTTAATCAGCCCCAGCATTTT	CATEERALNQPQHF
NA	TRBV6-5	many	13	TRBJ2-7	TGTGCCAGCAGTCGACAGAGGGCCTACGAGCAGTACTTC	CASSRQRAYEQYF
TRBD1	TRBV11-1	once	16	TRBJ2-7	TGTACCTGCAGCAAAACCGGGACAGGGCATTCCTACGAGCAGTACTTC	CTCSKTGTGHSYEQYF
NA	TRBV5-1	NA	13	TRBJ2-1	TGCGCCAGCAGCCGGCTACCTAGGGATGAGCAGTTCTTC	CASSRLPRDEQFF
NA	TRBV10-3	once	11	TRBJ2-7	TGTGTCATCAGCCGCGGTGGGGAGCATTACTTC	CVISRGGEHYF
TRBD2	TRBV5-4	few	17	TRBJ2-3	TGTGCCAGCAGCCCTAAGCTGACTAGCGGAGCAGCAGATACGCAGTATTTT	CASSPKLTSGAADTQYF
NA	TRBV4-3	many	15	TRBJ2-5	TGCGCCAGCAGCCAAGATGAGGGGGTCCAAGAGACCCAGTACTTC	CASSQDEGVQETQYF
NA	TRBV6-5	NA	15	TRBJ1-1	TGCGCCAGCAATTACGTTAGAAAGAGTGGCACTAAAGCTTTCTTT	CASNYVRKSGTKAFF
TRBD1	TRBV6-6	once	16	TRBJ1-5	TGTGCCAGCAGCCCTGGACAGGGAATGGGCAGTCAGCCCCAGCATTTT	CASSPGQGMGSQPQHF
NA	TRBV4-1	NA	18	TRBJ2-6	TGCGCCAGCAGCCCGCGGGTCATCGACAGCTCTGGGGTCAACGTCCTGACTTTC	CASSPRVIDSSGVNVLTF
TRBD2	TRBV6-1	many	15	TRBJ2-1	TGTGCCAGCAGTGCCCTAGCGGGAGCGGTATATGAGCAGTTCTTC	CASSALAGAVYEQFF
NA	TRBV28	NA	15	TRBJ2-2	TGTGCCAGCACAGGAGACTTGATGTGGGCCGGGGAGCTGTTTTTT	CASTGDLMWAGELFF
TRBD2	TRBV7-8	few	19	TRBJ2-3	TGTGCCAGCAGCTTAGAGGCCATACTAGCGGGAGGGCGATCAGATACGCAGTATTTT	CASSLEAILAGGRSDTQYF
TRBD1	TRBV5-1	NA	13	TRBJ1-1	TGCGACAGCAGCACCGGACAGGGCACTGAAGCTTTCTTT	CDSSTGQGTEAFF
NA	TRBV14	NA	13	TRBJ2-5	TGTGCCAGCAGCCAAGAGATCGAGGGGACCCAGTACTTC	CASSQEIEGTQYF
NA	TRBV11-1	NA	15	TRBJ2-3	TGTGCCAACAGCTTAGAGAGCAGGAGAGGAGATACGCAGTATTTT	CANSLESRRGDTQYF
NA	TRBV29-1	many	12	TRBJ1-4	TGCAGCGTTGTGGGGAGCGCCGAAAAACTGTTTTTT	CSVVGSAEKLFF
NA	TRBV11-2	NA	17	TRBJ2-7	TGTGCCAGCAGCTTAGATAGTAGAGCTAACGGGAGTGGAGAGCAGTACTTC	CASSLDSRANGSGEQYF
NA	TRBV28	NA	13	TRBJ1-2	TGTGCCAGCAGCGCCCAGGGCTTTTATGGCTACACCTTC	CASSAQGFYGYTF
NA	TRBV6-5	NA	12	TRBJ1-6	TGTACCAGCAGTGTTCCGGATTCACCCCTCCACTTT	CTSSVPDSPLHF
TRBD2	TRBV11-2	once	15	TRBJ2-2	TGTGCCAGCAGCTCCGGCGGGAGGGTTGGCGGGGAGCTGTTTTTT	CASSSGGRVGGELFF
NA	TRBV11-2	NA	16	TRBJ2-3	TGTGCCAGCAGCTTAGTATTAGCGTTTTTGGCAGATACGCTGTATTTC	CASSLVLAFLADTLYF
NA	TRBV7-9	few	12	TRBJ1-6	TGTGCCAGCAGCTTCGGTGGGTCACCCCTCCACTTT	CASSFGGSPLHF
NA	TRBV25-1	once	15	TRBJ2-7	TGTGCCAGCAGTGCGGGGCCGCCAGTAGCCTACGAGCAGTACTTC	CASSAGPPVAYEQYF
TRBD1	TRBV11-1	many	15	TRBJ2-1	TGTGCCAGCAGCCCGAGGGGGCCTCCCCGTCATGAGCAGTTCTTC	CASSPRGPPRHEQFF
NA	TRBV2	NA	13	TRBJ2-5	TGTGCCAGCAGTGACGGGCGACAAGAGACCCAGTACTTC	CASSDGRQETQYF
TRBD1	TRBV5-5	NA	15	TRBJ2-5	TGTGCCAGCAGCTTGTTTGAACAGGGGCACGAGACCCAGTACTTC	CASSLFEQGHETQYF
NA	TRBV6-2/TRBV6-3	few	12	TRBJ2-7	TGTGCCAGCAGTTACATTAACTACGAGCAGTACTTC	CASSYINYEQYF
NA	TRBV5-6	NA	12	TRBJ1-5	TGTGCCAGCAGCTTGGCCAATCAGCCCCAGCATTTT	CASSLANQPQHF
TRBD1	TRBV5-4	few	16	TRBJ1-6	TGTGCCAGCAGCCCGGGACAGGGGGCGCGGAATTCACCCCTCCACTTT	CASSPGQGARNSPLHF
NA	TRBV11-2	NA	14	TRBJ2-7	TGCGTCAGCAGACCACTGGACAGTTCCTACGAGCAGTACTTC	CVSRPLDSSYEQYF
TRBD1	TRBV6-2/TRBV6-3	NA	15	TRBJ2-7	TGTGCCAGCAGCACCCTCATGACAGGGATTCACGAGCAGTACTTC	CASSTLMTGIHEQYF
NA	TRBV11-2	many	18	TRBJ2-1	TGTGCCAGCAGCTTAGAACCCGGACAGCCGGGAGGCTACAATGAGCAGTTCTTC	CASSLEPGQPGGYNEQFF
NA	TRBV6-2/TRBV6-3	few	12	TRBJ2-5	TGTGCCAGCAGACCGGGATTAGAGATCCAGTACTTC	CASRPGLEIQYF
NA	TRBV7-9	NA	15	TRBJ2-1	TGTGCCAGCAGCTTAACAGGGAATCCCTACAATGAGCAGTTCTTC	CASSLTGNPYNEQFF
TRBD1	TRBV6-2/TRBV6-3	NA	19	TRBJ1-5	TGTGCCAGCAGTACCAAGGGACAGGTTTCGATCTTGGGCAATCAGCCCCATCATTTT	CASSTKGQVSILGNQPHHF
NA	TRBV7-9	NA	16	TRBJ2-3	TGTGCCAGCAACAAGAAAGGAGAGAGGAGCACAGATACGCAGTATTTT	CASNKKGERSTDTQYF
NA	TRBV4-3	NA	14	TRBJ2-7	TGCGCCAACAGCCGAGAGGGCGGCCACTACGAGCAGTACTTC	CANSREGGHYEQYF
NA	TRBV12-3/TRBV12-4	once	13	TRBJ2-1	TGTGCCAACAGGGCCGATGAACTGAATGAGCAGTTCTTC	CANRADELNEQFF
NA	TRBV29-1	NA	14	TRBJ2-7	TGTAGCGTACCTCCGGCTAGCATGTCGTACGAGCAGTACTTC	CSVPPASMSYEQYF